One and the same sample provided the 29 T cell receptor beta chains below, sequenced in a study of cytomegalovirus exposure and HLA in healthy donors. PCR used 60 Vbeta primers and 13 Jbeta primers. Sequencing used immunoSEQ multiplex PCR; TCRdb keeps in-frame clones, though not all of them. The sample gives 100,000 or so clones, over 75% of which show up once; about 8.3% is in the top ten. The sequencing sample was made of PBMCs. The origin of the receptors is a middle-aged woman in good health and CMV-seropositive.

This clone was counted a few times. The chain couples TRBV7-2 to TRBJ2-3; 11 nucleotides agree with TRBD2. CDR1 and CDR2 from the germline V gene are SGHTA and FQGNSA. The length of the CDR3 is 15 residues. V shed 5 bases and J 2 bases; nucleotides not matched to a gene: 3. CDR3 amino acids: CASSQLAGVTDTQYF. CDR3 nucleotides: TGTGCCAGCAGCCAACTAGCGGGGGTCACAGATACGCAGTATTTT.

This CDR3 is CASSDRQGTTGSYEQYF. DNA for the CDR3: TGTGCCAGCAGCGACCGACAGGGAACCACCGGCTCCTACGAGCAGTACTTC. The genes are TRBV7-9 and TRBJ2-7, with 7 bases that match TRBD1. CDR3 size: 17 residues. Germline loops: CDR1 SEHNR, CDR2 FQNEAQ (reference sequence). With V trimmed by 5 bases and J by 0 bases, 13 bases remained unmatched.

This clone was detected once. CDR3 in amino acids: CASSLQVTSRNTEAFF. The DNA of the CDR3 is TGCGCCAGCAGCTTGCAGGTTACCTCACGGAACACTGAAGCTTTCTTT. The chain carries TRBV5-1 and TRBJ1-1; D unclear. V lost 1 base, J lost 1 base, and 14 bases lay in between. The CDR3 length is 16 residues. Germline V gene data show CDR1 as SGHRS and CDR2 as YFSETQ.

This clone appeared once. V and J are TRBV6-4 and TRBJ2-3, with D possibly matching TRBD1 (5 bases). In germline, CDR1 is MRHNA, CDR2 SNTAGT. The germline V and J ends were trimmed by 3 bases and 1 base, with 8 bases remaining between them. The CDR3 is made up of 14 amino acids. CDR3 loop: CASSELQGTDTQYF. The CDR3 DNA is TGTGCCAGCAGTGAATTACAGGGCACAGATACGCAGTATTTT.

In DNA form, the CDR3 reads TGTGCCAGCAGCTACTCCCCTACAGGGCGCTACGAGCAGTACTTC. Encoded protein: CASSYSPTGRYEQYF. J is TRBJ2-7 and V is TRBV13, with a tentative D call TRBD1 (6 bases). The CDR3 consists of 15 residues. Germline-derived CDR1 and CDR2 are PRHDT and FYEKMQ (reference sequence). V lost 4 bases to trimming and J lost 3 bases, with 16 bases between them.

The chain couples TRBV18 to TRBJ2-7, with TRBD1 identical over 9 bases. Germline V CDR1 and CDR2: KGHSH, LQKENI. The CDR3 covers 15 residues. The V gene end was trimmed by 2 bases and the J gene end by 11 bases; junction bases not matched to a gene: 13. The DNA for the CDR3 is TGTGCCAGCTCACCAAATCTCGTGGGACAGGGAAGGAAGTACTTC. It encodes CASSPNLVGQGRKYF.

In this sample, this clone turned up once. The J gene is TRBJ2-3, the V gene TRBV5-4, with 11 bases matching TRBD2. The CDR3 sequence is 16 residues long. The germline CDR1 and CDR2 sequences are SGHNT and YYREEE (reference sequence). The J segment lost 2 bases and the V segment lost 3 bases, leaving 5 bases of the junction unmatched. The CDR3 nucleotides read TGTGCCAGCAGCTGGATAGCGGGGGGGACCACAGATACGCAGTATTTT. It is translated as CASSWIAGGTTDTQYF. The full variable domain, with the rest looked up from reference TRBV5-4 and TRBJ2-3, is ETGVTQSPTHLIKTRGQQVTLRCSSQSGHNTVSWYQQALGQGPQFIFQYYREEENGRGNFPPRFSGLQFPNYSSELNVNALELDDSALYLCASSWIAGGTTDTQYFGPGTRLTVL.

The rearrangement links TRBV28 to TRBJ2-1; 12 positions agree with TRBD2. The CDR3 is 18 amino acids. Germline V lookup: CDR1 MDHEN, CDR2 SYDVKM. V dropped 7 bases and J dropped 0; count of bases not matched to a gene: 10. CDR3 protein: CASISMTSGGTSYNEQFF. DNA for the CDR3: TGTGCCAGCATTAGTATGACTAGCGGGGGAACCTCCTACAATGAGCAGTTCTTC. The full variable domain, completed using reference TRBV28 and TRBJ2-1, is DVKVTQSSRYLVKRTGEKVFLECVQDMDHENMFWYRQDPGLGLRLIYFSYDVKMKEKGDIPEGYSVSREKKERFSLILESASTNQTSMYLCASISMTSGGTSYNEQFFGPGTRLTVL.

V usage is TRBV7-9 and J usage is TRBJ2-5; TRBD2 aligns across 7 bases. CDR1 and CDR2 (germline): SEHNR, FQNEAQ (reference sequence). With 2 bases clipped from V and 5 bases from J, the junction kept 8 bases outside the gene matches. The CDR3 totals 15 residues. Here the CDR3 DNA reads TGTGCCAGCAGCTTAATGAAGCGGGGATATGAGACCCAGTACTTC. Its protein is CASSLMKRGYETQYF.

In DNA form, the CDR3 reads TGTGCCAGTAGGACCGCGGCCCCCTATGGCTACACCTTC. Its translation is CASRTAAPYGYTF. J is TRBJ1-2 and V is TRBV19; D uncertain. This CDR3 contains 13 residues. Per the germline V gene, CDR1 is LNHDA and CDR2 is SQIVND (reference sequence). The V and J ends lost 6 bases and 4 bases respectively, with 12 bases between them.

This clone showed up just a few times. The chain carries TRBV7-2 and TRBJ2-3; the match to TRBD2 covers 8 bases. The CDR3 spans 16 residues. Trimming took 2 bases from V and 0 from J; bases not matched to a gene: 4. The germline CDR1 and CDR2 sequences are SGHTA and FQGNSA. CDR3 DNA sequence: TGTGCCAGCAGCTTAAACGCGGGAGGTAGCACAGATACGCAGTATTTT. This codes for CASSLNAGGSTDTQYF.

The chain has TRBV28 and TRBJ1-2; perhaps TRBD1 as D (6 bases). The CDR3 has 13 amino acids. V lost 3 bases, J lost 6 bases, and 11 bases lay in between. Germline V CDR1 and CDR2: MDHEN, SYDVKM. The chain's CDR3 is CASSLWGRDGYTF. Here the CDR3 DNA reads TGTGCCAGCAGTTTGTGGGGGCGCGATGGCTACACCTTC.

By frequency in the sample, this clone is medium-sized (0.01 to 0.1%). The gene calls are TRBV6-4 and TRBJ2-3, with TRBD2 matching over 13 bases. Germline V gives CDR1 MRHNA, CDR2 SNTAGT. The CDR3 totals 15 residues. V shed 2 bases, J shed 5 bases, and the junction held 1 base outside the gene matches. The CDR3, as DNA: TGTGCCAGCAGTGACCGGACTAGCGGGGGAGATACGCAGTATTTT. Its protein product is CASSDRTSGGDTQYF.

The rearrangement joins TRBV28 to TRBJ1-1; the D gene is possibly TRBD1 (6 bases). This CDR3 is built from 16 residues. V was shortened by 5 bases and J by 1 base, with 17 bases between the two germline ends. The germline CDR1 and CDR2 sequences are MDHEN and SYDVKM. The CDR3 DNA is TGTGCCAGCAGTACCTTACAGGGATCCTCGAACACTGAAGCTTTCTTT. It yields the protein CASSTLQGSSNTEAFF.

With regard to this clone: Other DNA sequences in this sample translate to the same CDR3. For the CDR3, the DNA is TGTGCCAGCAGCTTGGCGGCGGGGGGGCAAAATGAGCAGTTCTTC. Its translation is CASSLAAGGQNEQFF. The V call is TRBV5-8, the J call TRBJ2-1; 9 positions agree with TRBD2. CDR1 SGHTS and CDR2 YDEGEE come from the germline V gene. J gave up 7 bases and V 0 bases, and 5 bases lay outside the gene matches. CDR3 length: 15 residues.

This chain uses TRBV6-5 with TRBJ1-2; 9 bases map to TRBD1. V was pared by 5 bases and J by 4 bases, with 8 bases of the junction left unmatched. CDR3 length equals 15 residues. Germline CDR1 MNHEY, CDR2 SVGAGI. For the CDR3, the DNA is TGTGCCAGCAGTACTAAACAGGGGGCAGGCTATGGCTACACCTTC. Amino acids: CASSTKQGAGYGYTF.

The V and J genes are TRBV11-2 and TRBJ1-6; D is perhaps TRBD1 (6 bases). V was pared by 5 bases and J by 7 bases, with 18 bases between. Germline V gene lookup returns CDR1 SGHAT and CDR2 FQNNGV. This CDR3 spans 16 amino acids. The CDR3 DNA sequence: TGTGCCAGCAGCCCGCGGAACAGGGTGGGGAATTCACCCCTCCACTTT. This codes for CASSPRNRVGNSPLHF.

The rearrangement uses TRBV15 and TRBJ1-4; 7 bases match TRBD1. With 9 bases clipped from V and 7 bases from J, the junction kept 14 bases outside the gene matches. Germline loops: CDR1 LNHNV, CDR2 YYDKDF (reference sequence). CDR3 size: 15 residues. CDR3 nucleotides: TGTGCCACGTGTAGAGGGGGCGCTCGGACTGAAAAACTGTTTTTT. This encodes CATCRGGARTEKLFF.

The chain recombines TRBV10-1 with TRBJ2-1; possibly TRBD2 for D (5 bases). This CDR3 is 13 amino acids long. The V and J ends lost 4 bases and 2 bases respectively, with 6 bases between them. Germline V gene sequence: CDR1 WNHNN, CDR2 SYGVQD (reference sequence). The chain's CDR3 is CASSGTAYNEQFF. The CDR3 nucleotides are TGCGCCAGCAGTGGGACTGCCTACAATGAGCAGTTCTTC.

This sequence joins TRBV6-5 and TRBJ1-2; 9 bases fit TRBD1. The trim removed 5 bases at V and 8 bases at J, leaving 9 bases unmatched. This CDR3 is built from 14 residues. Per the germline V gene, CDR1 is MNHEY and CDR2 is SVGAGI. CDR3 in amino acids: CASSNTGGERGYTF. CDR3 DNA: TGTGCCAGCAGTAACACAGGGGGCGAGCGGGGCTACACCTTC.

This clone was seen a few times. The J gene is TRBJ2-1, the V gene TRBV9; tentatively, D is TRBD1 (5 bases). This CDR3 has 15 amino acids. V was trimmed by 4 bases and J by 4 bases, leaving 15 bases between them. Germline loops: CDR1 SGDLS, CDR2 YYNGEE. DNA of the CDR3: TGTGCCAGCAGCACCCACCCCAGGGCGTACAATGAGCAGTTCTTC. It codes for CASSTHPRAYNEQFF.

The rearrangement links TRBV7-2 to TRBJ1-2; D is possibly TRBD1 (5 bases). The V end was cut by 5 bases, the J end by 5 bases, with 18 bases between. There are 15 residues in the CDR3. Germline V gene lookup returns CDR1 SGHTA and CDR2 FQGNSA. This chain's CDR3 is CASSEDSVRLYGYTF. CDR3 nucleotides: TGTGCCAGCAGCGAAGACAGCGTCCGGCTGTATGGCTACACCTTC.

CDR3 region: CASSPGLDYEQYF. The CDR3 nucleotides are TGTGCCAGCAGCCCGGGACTAGACTACGAGCAGTACTTC. The V and J genes are TRBV13 and TRBJ2-7; 8 bases align to TRBD2. J gave up 3 bases and V 5 bases, and 3 bases lay outside the gene matches. Germline CDR1 reads PRHDT; CDR2 reads FYEKMQ (reference sequence). CDR3 length: 13 residues.

This clone has only one observation. J is TRBJ2-7 and V is TRBV7-8; the D gene is possibly TRBD1 (5 bases). The germline CDR1 and CDR2 sequences are SGHVS and FQNEAQ. The CDR3 sequence is 15 residues long. Trimming removed 3 bases at V and 3 bases at J, with 15 bases between. For the CDR3, the DNA is TGTGCCAGCAGCTTTGACAGAATCACTCACTACGAGCAGTACTTC. Residues: CASSFDRITHYEQYF.

The CDR3 here is CASSPGQENQPQHF. DNA of the CDR3: TGTGCCAGTAGCCCCGGACAGGAGAATCAGCCCCAGCATTTT. The rearrangement links TRBV9 to TRBJ1-5; 7 positions match TRBD1. CDR3 size: 14 residues. With V trimmed by 8 bases and J by 4 bases, 9 bases remained unmatched. Germline CDR1 reads SGDLS; CDR2 reads YYNGEE.

The chain couples TRBV11-1 to TRBJ2-1; perhaps TRBD1 as D (6 bases). Per the germline V gene, CDR1 is SGHAT and CDR2 is FQDESV (reference sequence). V was clipped by 3 bases and J by 9 bases, with 15 bases between them. This CDR3 contains 14 residues. The CDR3 loop reads CASSLFRGRSEQFF. In nucleotides, the CDR3 is TGTGCCAGCAGCTTGTTCAGGGGAAGGAGTGAGCAGTTCTTC.

This clone has more than one count but fewer than ten. The chain uses TRBV9 and TRBJ2-1; a possible D gene is TRBD2 (6 bases). The CDR3 contains 14 residues. Trimming took 0 bases from V and 7 from J, leaving 11 bases between them. Germline CDR1 reads SGDLS; CDR2 reads YYNGEE. CDR3 bases: TGTGCCAGCAGCGTAGGGGGGGTCCCTAATGAGCAGTTCTTC. This translates into CASSVGGVPNEQFF.

A few counts support this clone. The chain is built from TRBV2 and TRBJ1-4; D remains unclear. Per the germline V gene, CDR1 is SNHLY and CDR2 is FYNNEI. The length of the CDR3 is 13 residues. V shed 8 bases and J shed 8 bases, with 15 bases lying between them. CDR3 bases: TGTGCCAGCTGGGAGGGAGTCGGAGAAAAACTGTTTTTT. Its protein is CASWEGVGEKLFF.

The rearrangement uses TRBV10-1 and TRBJ2-7; 7 bases are shared with TRBD2. Trimming cost V 0 bases and J 3 bases; bases outside gene matches: 2. CDR3 size: 14 residues. Germline V gene data show CDR1 as WNHNN and CDR2 as SYGVQD (reference sequence). CDR3: CASSESASGYEQYF. Here the CDR3 DNA reads TGCGCCAGCAGTGAGTCGGCTAGCGGCTACGAGCAGTACTTC.